Below are 5 T cell receptor beta chains sequenced from a single sample in a study of cytomegalovirus exposure and HLA in healthy donors. PCR involved 60 Vbeta and 13 Jbeta primers. TCRdb keeps only in-frame clones here, not all; method: immunoSEQ multiplex PCR. This sample yields some 150,000 clones, of which 80% are seen a single time; about 4.3% belongs to the top ten. Sample: PBMCs. These receptors were taken from a woman in her fifties or sixties in good health and CMV-seropositive.

In nucleotides, the CDR3 is TGTGCCTCCACTAGCGGGAGGTTTGCCGGGGAGCTGTTTTTT. Protein product: CASTSGRFAGELFF. The V and J genes are TRBV10-3 and TRBJ2-2; 12 nucleotides line up with TRBD2. Germline CDR1 is ENHRY and CDR2 is SYGVKD. The J segment lost 6 bases and the V segment lost 11 bases, leaving 7 bases of the junction unmatched. The CDR3 has 14 amino acids.

The rearrangement joins TRBV19 to TRBJ2-1; TRBD2 agrees at 8 bases. The CDR3 contains 16 residues. Germline CDR1 and CDR2: LNHDA and SQIVND (reference sequence). The junction had 11 bases not matched to a gene; V was cut back by 7 bases and J by 3 bases. This CDR3 reads CASIPQAAGVYNEQFF. In nucleotides, the CDR3 is TGTGCCAGTATACCCCAGGCAGCGGGAGTCTACAATGAGCAGTTCTTC.

V and J are TRBV9 and TRBJ1-1; no reliable D call. The germline V gene encodes CDR1 SGDLS and CDR2 YYNGEE. The CDR3 length is 12 residues. Trimming left V 4 bases short and J 8 bases short, with 12 bases between. CDR3 amino acids: CASSRGTSEAFF. The DNA of the CDR3 is TGTGCCAGCAGCCGAGGTACATCGGAAGCTTTCTTT.

V and J are TRBV4-3 and TRBJ1-1; no reliable D call. The V and J ends lost 0 bases and 5 bases respectively, with 7 bases between them. Germline V lookup: CDR1 LGHNA, CDR2 YSLEER. The CDR3 consists of 13 residues. The CDR3 DNA follows: TGCGCCAGCAGCCAAGAAGGCGGAACTGAAGCTTTCTTT. Translation gives CASSQEGGTEAFF.

The chain employs TRBV28 and TRBJ2-7, with TRBD2 matching 9 bases. Germline V CDR1 and CDR2: MDHEN, SYDVKM. The CDR3 sequence is 12 residues long. V dropped 6 bases and J dropped 6; count of bases not matched to a gene: 3. CDR3 DNA: TGTGCCAGCAGACCTAGCGGGGCCGAGCAGTACTTC. Translated, it gives CASRPSGAEQYF.